This TCR beta chain was recovered during a study of human T cells and chemical hapten exposure. In the study overall: The study traced per-sample TCR yield variation mainly to small differences in pooled library volumes. Study-wide results and limits: TCRs above 1 in 1000 frequency stayed constant with DPC sensitization.

The time point: healthy volunteer bleed at 2 weeks. Total RNA extraction was carried out from unfractionated whole blood. A remark on this clonotype: Its antigen is not known.

What the library attached to individual cDNA molecules were unique molecular identifiers. TCRdb re-analysed the RACE reads in MiXCR, keeping a single row per CDR3 protein. The sample carries about 93,000 distinct CDR3 sequences, roughly 8.5% recorded once. V lost 6 bases to trimming and J lost 5 bases; unmatched junction nucleotides: 9. CDR3 size: 13 residues. The germline CDR1 and CDR2 sequences are DFQATT and SNEGSKA (reference sequence). The clonotype comes from a female donor in good health. Some clones in this sample may be carry-over from other donors' samples. The chain has TRBV20-1 and TRBJ1-1; 7 bases agree with TRBD1. Sequenced sample: whole blood. CDR3 sequence (DNA): TGCAGTGCAGTACAGGGGCCTGGGACTGAAGCTTTCTTT. It yields the protein CSAVQGPGTEAFF.